The entry below describes one T cell receptor (beta chain). This clone was counted at least ten times. Its antigen is currently not known. No per-base quality is available; no much larger clone lies one base away. Using the deep immunoSEQ assay, TCR CDR3 regions were amplified from genomic DNA by multiplex PCR. Extracted genomic DNA from each cell subset was distributed evenly across all wells of several immunoSEQ 96-well plates, and each plate was treated as a replicate. Each replicate PCR for sorted subsets received 200 ng genomic DNA, equal to around 32,000 T cell genomes. Purified libraries were quantified with a Qubit 3.0 fluorometer, sized on a Bioanalyzer 2100, and re-quantified with the KAPA Library Quantification kit. Every immunoSEQ 96-well plate was sequenced on a dedicated single-read 150-cycle Illumina NextSeq 550 flow cell. Per the original workflow: The immunoSEQ output contained only junctional sequences without quality scores, so filtering could not match that applied to full-length reads. To assign V/J genes and CDR3, sequences were annotated using PyIR, a Python wrapper for IgBLAST v1.9, with IMGT germline references. Reads with weak V/J assignments (E-value above 1e-6), missing CDR3, stop codons, out-of-frame junctions, or ambiguous translated residues were removed. V3J clonotypes were defined by identical inferred V gene, J gene, and CDR3 amino acid sequence. Percentage overlap between repertoires was computed as shared unique clonotypes divided by the size of the smaller repertoire. Richness of each repertoire was evaluated using RTK rarefaction, the Chao1 estimator, and Recon v2.1 estimates of unobserved clonotypes. For all TCRbeta clonotypes obtained by the gDNA method from four donors, generation probabilities were computed with OLGA. Entries here come from immuneACCESS through TCRdb and include only in-frame sequences with V and J called. Some clones fail to appear in such tables; in the studies checked, an unresolved V gene covers under half of the shortfall, and the cause of the remainder is unknown. For V, J and clone size, that table is used; D and trimming come from the DNA. The sample data list about 960,000 clones, and approximately 80% of these were observed just once. The ten largest clonotypes hold over 1.3% of the sample.

The donors were healthy, HIV-negative adults with no recently reported acute infections or vaccinations. All donors were Caucasian adults living in Nashville, Tennessee, USA. Magnetic negative selection was used to enrich CD4+ T cells, after which naive cells were positively selected on CD45RA and the negative fraction became the memory subset. Blood was collected by leukapheresis, and PBMCs were isolated by Ficoll-Histopaque density gradient centrifugation and then cryopreserved in liquid nitrogen vapor phase. Purity and quantity of every magnetically sorted T cell population were checked by analytical flow cytometry. Genomic DNA was isolated from every sorted fraction and measured by UV absorbance on a Nanodrop 2000c. This entry belongs to a study of shared clonotypes between healthy human individuals (TCRdb year 2020). Study-level background: The cohort included three men and a couple of women between 18 and 49 years of age. Between about 0.94 and 8.9 billion PBMCs per donor were obtained by leukapheresis. To estimate repertoire size and how much clonotype sharing occurs between individuals, the study deeply sequenced the blood TCR repertoires of roughly 5 healthy adults. For each donor, CD4 naive and CD4 memory were each run on three plates, CD8 naive on two plates, and CD8 memory on one plate. To increase sequencing depth and limit assay-specific biases, different laboratories used diverse techniques to prepare libraries and sequence TCR repertoires. Points the paper makes about the study in general: Higher generation probabilities were observed for clonotypes shared by all four sorted-subset donors than for non-shared clonotypes. Sharing across a handful of donors was observed for roughly 5.4% of naive CD4, 3.5% of naive CD8, 2% to 2.5% of memory CD4, and around 0.4% of memory CD8 clonotypes. Because the study included only a small number of donors, the genetic and exposure-history diversity represented was limited. Pairwise subsampling led to the expectation that sequencing depth would affect the degree of clonotype sharing among donors. Sampling was limited to blood, and TCR repertoires in tissue likely differ from TCR repertoires in blood. Naive subsets generally had larger estimated clonotype richness than memory subsets did. Incomplete sequencing was indicated by rarefaction of sorted-subset datasets, despite the large sequencing depth.

This clonotype was obtained from a man aged 18 to 30 in good health. Sequencing was done on a sample of memory CD4+ T cells sorted from blood. According to the study, the label for this sample's cell subset or site signals: CD45RA-negative fraction.

The nucleotide sequence reads TGTGCCAGCTCACCGGGGGAGAGGACTGAAGCTTTCTTT. This codes for CASSPGERTEAFF. Here the chain combines TRBV18 and TRBJ1-1, with a weak D call of TRBD1 (5 bases match). Cut back by 3 bases and 5 bases, the V and J ends lie 10 bases apart. The CDR3, cysteine through phenylalanine, is 13 amino acids long. Of the read, only the CDR3 DNA is kept; its 39 bases are in frame from base 1. CDR1 KGHSH and CDR2 LQKENI were looked up in the germline V gene.